These 28 T cell receptor beta chains were all obtained from the same sample, sequenced in a study of OX40 agonist ivuxolimab in advanced cancers. Clones were read by immunoSEQ multiplex PCR, and TCRdb kept only the in-frame ones, dropping some. The sample comprises more than 9,000 clones, nearly 80% of which are singletons, and roughly a fifth rests with the top ten. The material was CD4+ or CD8+ T cells sorted from blood, obtained in a trial of the OX40 agonist ivuxolimab. The receptor source for this set is an adult with an advanced solid tumor such as melanoma, head and neck, liver or kidney cancer.

This chain connects TRBV6-5 to TRBJ1-5; D gene unclear. Trimming shortened V by 4 bases and J by 3 bases, and 16 bases separated the two germline ends. The CDR3 is 16 amino acids. Per germline, CDR1 MNHEY and CDR2 SVGAGI. CDR3 DNA: TGTGCCAGCAGTTGGAGCGACACGAGGTACAATCAGCCCCAGCATTTT. Its translation: CASSWSDTRYNQPQHF.

The V gene is TRBV7-9, the J gene TRBJ2-5; 9 bases fit TRBD2. The CDR3 spans 14 residues. Germline CDR1 is SEHNR and CDR2 is FQNEAQ (reference sequence). V lost 7 bases, J lost 4 bases, and 7 bases stayed unmatched. CDR3 in DNA: TGTGCCAGCACAGGCGGGAGGGCGAGAGAGACCCAGTACTTC. Translating it yields CASTGGRARETQYF.

A few counts support this clone. The CDR3 reads CASSSLASYNRDEQFF. CDR3 DNA sequence: TGCGCCAGCAGCTCTCTAGCGAGCTACAATAGAGATGAGCAGTTCTTC. This chain uses TRBV4-3 with TRBJ2-1, with a possible D match to TRBD2 (6 bases). The CDR3 has 16 residues. V gave up 5 bases and J gave up 8 bases, with 22 bases separating them. Germline values: CDR1 LGHNA, CDR2 YSLEER.

DNA of the CDR3: TGTGCCAGCAGCTTGGATGGTGAGCAGTTCTTC. This codes for CASSLDGEQFF. The chain is built from TRBV5-6 and TRBJ2-1; D is unresolved. The V gene's germline CDR1 is SGHDT and CDR2 YYEEEE. V was clipped by 0 bases and J by 9 bases, with 4 bases between them. The CDR3 totals 11 residues.

A single count supports this clone. V usage is TRBV6-5 and J usage is TRBJ2-7; TRBD1 agrees at 7 bases. The ends lost 0 bases at V and 3 bases at J; junction bases unmatched: 2. The CDR3 totals 14 residues. The germline gives CDR1 MNHEY, CDR2 SVGAGI. The CDR3 here is CASSYSQGVYEQYF. The CDR3 bases are TGTGCCAGCAGTTACTCTCAGGGGGTCTACGAGCAGTACTTC.

V gene TRBV30 combines with J gene TRBJ1-5, with 8 bases lining up with TRBD1. Germline assignment: CDR1 GTSNPN and CDR2 SVGIG (reference sequence). The CDR3 runs to 15 residues. V lost 7 bases and J lost 2; bases outside the gene matches: 10. This CDR3 is CAFTGGQVGNQPQHF. CDR3 sequence (DNA): TGTGCCTTCACAGGGGGGCAGGTTGGCAATCAGCCCCAGCATTTT.

The rearrangement uses TRBV18 and TRBJ2-6; D call uncertain. The CDR3 is 16 residues long. Germline V gives CDR1 KGHSH, CDR2 LQKENI. Trimming removed 5 bases from V and 2 bases from J, with 13 bases in between. CDR3 sequence (DNA): TGTGCCAGCTCATCTTCGTACCGGGCTGGGGCCAACGTCCTGACTTTC. It yields the protein CASSSSYRAGANVLTF.

In this sample, this clone is medium-sized. The J gene is TRBJ2-7, the V gene TRBV4-2; D gene ambiguous. CDR1 is LGHNA, CDR2 YNFKEQ, per germline. The CDR3 is 14 amino acids. The V gene lost 2 bases and the J gene lost 5 bases, with 13 bases spanning the gap. The DNA of the CDR3 is TGTGCCAGCAGCCAACATTTAGGGCCCAACGAGCAGTACTTC. Its translation is CASSQHLGPNEQYF.

The V gene is TRBV6-1, the J gene TRBJ1-1; D unresolved. CDR1 MNHNS and CDR2 SASEGT come from the germline V gene. V shed 4 bases and J shed 2 bases, with 5 bases lying between them. This CDR3 has 12 residues. The CDR3 DNA sequence: TGTGCCAGCAGTGTCCTAAACACTGAAGCTTTCTTT. Amino acid sequence: CASSVLNTEAFF.

This clone was counted between two and nine times. The chain uses TRBV29-1 and TRBJ1-2; D gene ambiguous. The germline CDR1 and CDR2 sequences are SQVTM and ANQGSEA. This CDR3 region has 11 residues. V was cut by 0 bases and J by 8 bases, with 7 bases left in between. CDR3 protein: CSVEEREGYTF. The DNA for the CDR3 is TGCAGCGTTGAAGAGCGGGAAGGCTACACCTTC.

The chain uses TRBV27 and TRBJ2-3; possible D gene TRBD2, 5 bases. Trimming pared 2 bases from V and 3 bases from J, leaving 18 bases between. The germline V gene has CDR1 MNHEY and CDR2 SMNVEV (reference sequence). This CDR3 comprises 17 residues. The CDR3 DNA reads as TGTGCCAGCAGTTTACTAATTCTTGGACGGACTACAGATACGCAGTATTTT. As protein: CASSLLILGRTTDTQYF.

The chain uses TRBV25-1 and TRBJ1-1; D may be TRBD1 (6 bases). Germline-derived CDR1 and CDR2 are MGHDK and SYGVNS. The length of the CDR3 is 11 residues. The V end lost 7 bases, the J end lost 4 bases, and 7 bases lay between the germline ends. The CDR3 is CASKGGTEAFF. The DNA for the CDR3 is TGTGCCAGCAAGGGGGGCACTGAAGCTTTCTTT.

The chain links TRBV5-1 to TRBJ2-1; D possibly matches TRBD1 or TRBD2 (5 bases each). The V end was cut by 0 bases, the J end by 8 bases, with 15 bases between. The CDR3 loop spans 15 amino acids. In germline, CDR1 is SGHRS, CDR2 YFSETQ. The CDR3 reads CASSLVDRGVDEQFF. CDR3 coding DNA: TGCGCCAGCAGCTTGGTTGACAGAGGGGTCGATGAGCAGTTCTTC.

The V gene is TRBV2, the J gene TRBJ2-7; D is possibly TRBD1 (6 bases). This CDR3 comprises 11 residues. Germline lookup yields CDR1 SNHLY and CDR2 FYNNEI. The ends were cut back, 8 bases at V and 5 bases at J, with 10 bases in the middle. CDR3 bases: TGTGCCAGCCTAGAGGGGGACGAGCAGTACTTC. This gives the protein CASLEGDEQYF.

This clone rates as medium-sized. The chain recombines TRBV10-3 with TRBJ1-1; no clear D. Germline V gene sequence: CDR1 ENHRY, CDR2 SYGVKD. Between the trimmed V and J ends, which lost 6 bases and 2 bases, there was a span of 10 bases. The CDR3 extends over 13 amino acids. DNA of the CDR3: TGTGCCATCAGCACCACGGGCAACACTGAAGCTTTCTTT. This gives the protein CAISTTGNTEAFF.

The rearrangement links TRBV19 to TRBJ1-2, with unresolved D. With 11 bases removed from V and 2 bases from J, the gap between germline ends came to 9 bases. Germline values: CDR1 LNHDA, CDR2 SQIVND (reference sequence). This CDR3 comprises 11 residues. CDR3 DNA sequence: TGTGCCGGGGAGGGAAACTATGGCTACACCTTC. It yields the protein CAGEGNYGYTF.

V is TRBV7-3 and J is TRBJ1-1; a weak D match, TRBD1 (6 bases). The V gene lost 3 bases and the J gene lost 0 bases, with 11 bases spanning the gap. Germline CDR1 is SGHTA and CDR2 is FQGTGA. The CDR3 contains 15 residues. For the CDR3, the DNA is TGTGCCAGCAGCTTGGTCAGGGGAATGAACACTGAAGCTTTCTTT. This gives the protein CASSLVRGMNTEAFF. Complete variable domain (other parts from reference TRBV7-3 and TRBJ1-1): GAGVSQTPSNKVTEKGKYVELRCDPISGHTALYWYRQSLGQGPEFLIYFQGTGAADDSGLPNDRFFAVRPEGSVSTLKIQRTERGDSAVYLCASSLVRGMNTEAFFGQGTRLTVV.

The chain is built from TRBV5-6 and TRBJ1-1; no clear D gene. In germline, CDR1 is SGHDT, CDR2 YYEEEE. Trimming left V 4 bases short and J 0 bases short, with 16 bases between. This CDR3 is built from 16 residues. The CDR3 spells CASSLGVPSLNTEAFF. The DNA for the CDR3 is TGTGCCAGCAGCCTGGGAGTCCCCTCGCTGAACACTGAAGCTTTCTTT.

CDR3 nucleotide sequence: TGTGCCAGCAGCAGACTAGCGGGGGTCAATGAGCAGTTCTTC. Translating gives CASSRLAGVNEQFF. The chain is built from TRBV6-4 and TRBJ2-1; 12 nucleotides align to TRBD2. V was clipped by 6 bases and J by 6 bases; unmatched bases: 3. CDR3 length: 14 residues. From germline, CDR1 is MRHNA and CDR2 SNTAGT.

The chain uses TRBV5-1 and TRBJ1-2, with 9 bases aligning to TRBD1. Germline values: CDR1 SGHRS, CDR2 YFSETQ. V dropped 3 bases and J dropped 2; count of bases not matched to a gene: 5. The CDR3 sequence is 15 residues long. The DNA of the CDR3 is TGCGCCAGCAGCTGGGGGACAGGGAGAAACTATGGCTACACCTTC. Amino acid sequence: CASSWGTGRNYGYTF.

Judged by abundance, this clone is medium-sized. The genes are TRBV6-6 and TRBJ2-1; 12 bases match TRBD2. This CDR3 has 15 residues. Looked up from germline, CDR1 is MNHNY and CDR2 is SVGAGI (reference sequence). Unmatched junction bases numbered 11, after V lost 10 bases and J lost 7 bases. The CDR3 DNA is TGTGCCACCGCCAACCTAGCGGGAGGGCGTAATGAGCAGTTCTTC. It encodes CATANLAGGRNEQFF.

This clone has a single count. The chain joins TRBV28 to TRBJ1-1; D is unresolved. V was shortened by 7 bases and J by 4 bases, with 19 bases between the two germline ends. The CDR3 totals 15 residues. Germline V CDR1 and CDR2: MDHEN, SYDVKM. CDR3 nucleotides: TGTGCCAGCACCCCCGGTTGGGGTTTCTCCACTGAAGCTTTCTTT. Protein product: CASTPGWGFSTEAFF.

This sequence joins TRBV7-8 and TRBJ2-2, with 12 bases identical to TRBD2. The CDR3 consists of 20 residues. J gave up 3 bases and V 1 base, and 12 bases lay outside the gene matches. Germline V gene lookup returns CDR1 SGHVS and CDR2 FQNEAQ. CDR3 nucleotides: TGTGCCAGCAGCTTAGGTGTGGCTAGCGGGAGGGCCCTCGACACCGGGGAGCTGTTTTTT. Translated, it gives CASSLGVASGRALDTGELFF.

The chain links TRBV28 to TRBJ1-1; D is unresolved. Deletions cut 5 bases from V and 6 bases from J, with 16 bases between. CDR3 length: 14 amino acids. Germline V gives CDR1 MDHEN, CDR2 SYDVKM. The CDR3: CASSLSARSSEAFF. DNA for the CDR3: TGTGCCAGCAGTCTATCGGCGAGATCCTCTGAAGCTTTCTTT. Full variable domain (rest looked up from reference TRBV28 and TRBJ1-1): DVKVTQSSRYLVKRTGEKVFLECVQDMDHENMFWYRQDPGLGLRLIYFSYDVKMKEKGDIPEGYSVSREKKERFSLILESASTNQTSMYLCASSLSARSSEAFFGQGTRLTVV.

The V call is TRBV14, the J call TRBJ2-7; the match to TRBD2 covers 7 bases. Germline CDR1 SGHDN, CDR2 FVKESK. CDR3 length: 12 residues. V shed 8 bases, J shed 1 base, and the junction held 2 bases outside the gene matches. The CDR3 nucleotides are TGTGCCAGCCGGGGGGATTCCTACGAGCAGTACTTC. The encoded protein is CASRGDSYEQYF. Drawing the rest from reference TRBV14 and TRBJ2-7, the complete variable domain is EAGVTQFPSHSVIEKGQTVTLRCDPISGHDNLYWYRRVMGKEIKFLLHFVKESKQDESGMPNNRFLAERTGGTYSTLKVQPAELEDSGVYFCASRGDSYEQYFGPGTRLTVT.

The genes are TRBV5-4 and TRBJ2-1; TRBD2 matches 13 bases. The CDR3 is made up of 15 amino acids. The J segment lost 4 bases and the V segment lost 4 bases, leaving 2 bases of the junction unmatched. Germline V gene data show CDR1 as SGHNT and CDR2 as YYREEE (reference sequence). The DNA of the CDR3 is TGTGCCAGCAGCAGGGGACTAGCGGGATACAATGAGCAGTTCTTC. It encodes CASSRGLAGYNEQFF.

The rearrangement uses TRBV29-1 and TRBJ1-2; 7 bases agree with TRBD1. Per the germline V gene, CDR1 is SQVTM and CDR2 is ANQGSEA. The CDR3 runs to 18 residues. Trimming took 6 bases from V and 0 from J; bases not matched to a gene: 19. The CDR3: CSVVDRPTQPKANYGYTF. CDR3 DNA sequence: TGCAGCGTCGTGGACAGGCCGACACAACCAAAAGCTAACTATGGCTACACCTTC.

The chain combines TRBV5-1 with TRBJ2-1; 8 positions match TRBD2. Germline V gives CDR1 SGHRS, CDR2 YFSETQ. CDR3 size: 14 residues. V lost 2 bases and J lost 10; bases outside the gene matches: 8. CDR3 residues: CASSLERELREQFF. In DNA, the CDR3 is TGCGCCAGCAGCTTAGAGCGGGAGCTTCGAGAGCAGTTCTTC.